The 4 T cell receptor beta chains reported below all come from one sample, sequenced in a study of immune cell composition in non-small cell lung cancer. The data were produced by immunoSEQ multiplex PCR, yet TCRdb's version contains in-frame clones alone and is incomplete. The data hold some 3,600 clones, with about 73% observed a single time. Sample: lung tumor tissue. These TCRs come from a human donor with non-small cell lung cancer.

This clone appeared once. This CDR3 reads CASSFPQHF. CDR3 DNA sequence: TGTGCCAGCAGTTTCCCCCAGCATTTT. V usage is TRBV28 and J usage is TRBJ1-5; unclear D gene. Germline CDR1 and CDR2: MDHEN and SYDVKM. V lost 3 bases and J lost 10, with 1 base in between. This CDR3 is built from 9 residues.

The chain has TRBV4-1 and TRBJ1-1; tentative D call: TRBD1 (6 bases). V was shortened by 0 bases and J by 1 base, with 18 bases between the two germline ends. Germline assignment: CDR1 MGHRA and CDR2 YSYEKL. The CDR3 covers 18 residues. The CDR3 spells CASSQDHIWGQANTEAFF. CDR3 in DNA: TGCGCCAGCAGCCAAGATCATATTTGGGGGCAGGCGAACACTGAAGCTTTCTTT.

CDR3 sequence reads: CASSFLGQETQYF. The CDR3 coding sequence is TGTGCCAGCAGTTTTCTCGGACAAGAGACCCAGTACTTC. J is TRBJ2-5 and V is TRBV6-6, with no clear D. This CDR3 comprises 13 residues. Germline assignment: CDR1 MNHNY and CDR2 SVGAGI (reference sequence). The V and J ends lost 4 bases and 2 bases respectively, with 8 bases between them.

V usage is TRBV10-3 and J usage is TRBJ1-6; D call uncertain. V shed 7 bases and J shed 0 bases, with 13 bases lying between them. From germline, CDR1 is ENHRY and CDR2 SYGVKD. This CDR3 is 16 amino acids long. The CDR3 DNA reads TGTGCCATCAAGAAAGACGGAAGCTCCTATAATTCACCCCTCCACTTT. Translating gives CAIKKDGSSYNSPLHF.